Each of the 12 T cell receptor beta chains below was sequenced from the same sample in a study of cytotoxic CD8 clonotypes in ibrutinib-treated CLL (dated by TCRdb to the early 2020s). Explained via the paper, the time point label denotes: roughly 2 years on ibrutinib. Receptors were amplified or captured by the immunoSEQ multiplex PCR assay. In TCRdb, the immuneACCESS table is reduced to in-frame sequences with V and J assigned. These tables do not hold every clone; where another copy was compared, an unresolved V gene accounts for under half, and the others remain unexplained. The table for this sample lists fewer than 35,000 clones; 85% of them were counted only once. In total, the top ten clones hold under 9.5% of the sample. The specimen was PBMCs, collected after 24 months of ibrutinib treatment. These receptors were obtained from a human donor with chronic lymphocytic leukemia.

This sequence joins TRBV14 and TRBJ2-5; D gene uncertain. Germline-derived CDR1 and CDR2 are SGHDN and FVKESK. Deletions cut 1 base from V and 1 base from J, with 16 bases between. There are 17 residues in the CDR3. CDR3 sequence reads: CASSQGFGYYSQETQYF. The CDR3 nucleotides are TGTGCCAGCAGCCAAGGGTTCGGCTACTACTCCCAAGAGACCCAGTACTTC.

The chain is built from TRBV6-6 and TRBJ2-7; the match to TRBD2 covers 8 bases. The ends lost 2 bases at V and 3 bases at J; junction bases unmatched: 9. The CDR3 is made up of 16 amino acids. CDR1 MNHNY and CDR2 SVGAGI come from the germline V gene (reference sequence). In DNA form, the CDR3 reads TGTGCCAGCAGTTACCTCGGGTTAGCGGGAAACTACGAGCAGTACTTC. It specifies CASSYLGLAGNYEQYF.

In this sample, this clone turned up once. The V gene is TRBV7-2, the J gene TRBJ2-1, with a tentative D call TRBD2 (5 bases). There are 13 residues in the CDR3. The germline CDR1 and CDR2 sequences are SGHTA and FQGNSA. V lost 5 bases and J lost 4, with 9 bases in between. The CDR3 coding sequence is TGTGCCAGCAGCCCTCCGGGGTACAATGAGCAGTTCTTC. It translates to CASSPPGYNEQFF.

This clone was picked up one time. The V call is TRBV5-8, the J call TRBJ2-1; D tentatively reads TRBD1 or TRBD2 (5 bases each). Trimming left V 4 bases short and J 8 bases short, with 19 bases between. Germline CDR1 reads SGHTS; CDR2 reads YDEGEE. This CDR3 has 15 amino acids. CDR3 amino acids: CASSKGRGARYEQFF. In nucleotides, the CDR3 is TGTGCCAGCAGCAAGGGTAGAGGGGCAAGGTATGAGCAGTTCTTC.

The V gene is TRBV7-8, the J gene TRBJ2-7; no clear D. V dropped 7 bases and J dropped 7 bases, with 14 bases sitting between them. The CDR3 is made up of 12 amino acids. Germline loops: CDR1 SGHVS, CDR2 FQNEAQ. In DNA form, the CDR3 reads TGTGCCAGCACCCCAGAGGTGGGTGAGCAGTACTTC. Translating gives CASTPEVGEQYF.

The J gene is TRBJ1-1, the V gene TRBV7-3, with D hard to call. The V end was cut by 0 bases, the J end by 1 base, with 3 bases between. Germline values: CDR1 SGHTA, CDR2 FQGTGA. The CDR3 has 13 residues. The CDR3 is CASSLTKNTEAFF. For the CDR3, the DNA is TGTGCCAGCAGCTTAACGAAGAACACTGAAGCTTTCTTT.

V gene TRBV27 combines with J gene TRBJ1-4; 7 nucleotides match TRBD1. CDR3 length: 14 amino acids. Germline V gene data show CDR1 as MNHEY and CDR2 as SMNVEV (reference sequence). Trimming removed 3 bases from V and 8 bases from J; junction bases left unmatched: 6. The CDR3 region is CASSFTGVPEKLFF. CDR3 nucleotides: TGTGCCAGCAGTTTCACAGGGGTCCCGGAAAAACTGTTTTTT.

Here the CDR3 DNA reads TGCGCCAGCAGCGCCCGGAGCAACAGGGGCATGCAGTACTTC. Encoded protein: CASSARSNRGMQYF. The V and J genes are TRBV4-1 and TRBJ2-7; 7 nucleotides match TRBD1. Per germline, CDR1 MGHRA and CDR2 YSYEKL. CDR3 length: 14 residues. After removal of 5 bases from V and 9 bases from J, the junction contained 13 bases not matched to a gene.

V is TRBV4-1 and J is TRBJ2-3; 8 bases map to TRBD2. CDR3 length equals 16 residues. V lost 4 bases and J lost 3; bases outside the gene matches: 9. Germline values: CDR1 MGHRA, CDR2 YSYEKL. CDR3 protein: CASSPWGRGGTDTQYF. The CDR3, as DNA: TGCGCCAGCAGCCCCTGGGGCCGGGGGGGGACAGATACGCAGTATTTT.

This clone is large by share. The rearrangement links TRBV10-2 to TRBJ1-1; D not resolved. V was trimmed by 3 bases and J by 0 bases, leaving 8 bases between them. CDR3 size: 14 residues. The V gene's germline CDR1 is WSHSY and CDR2 SAAADI. The CDR3 loop is CASSDGRMNTEAFF. Here the CDR3 DNA reads TGCGCCAGCAGTGATGGCAGGATGAACACTGAAGCTTTCTTT.

The genes are TRBV6-1 and TRBJ2-7, with 7 bases aligning to TRBD2. The CDR3 contains 14 residues. CDR1 MNHNS and CDR2 SASEGT come from the germline V gene. V dropped 5 bases and J dropped 4; count of bases not matched to a gene: 8. This CDR3 reads CASSFRGVVYEQYF. As DNA, the CDR3 is TGTGCCAGCAGTTTTCGGGGGGTGGTATACGAGCAGTACTTC.

Note on this clone: At one end the junction does not follow the germline gene, possibly because of a read error. The V call is TRBV7-7, the J call TRBJ2-5, with 10 bases matching TRBD1. Per the germline V gene, CDR1 is SSHAT and CDR2 is FNYEAQ (reference sequence). This CDR3 contains 15 residues. The CDR3 DNA reads TGTGCTAGCAGCTTAGGGGGACAGGGGCTGGAGACCCAGTACTTC. Its protein is CASSLGGQGLETQYF.